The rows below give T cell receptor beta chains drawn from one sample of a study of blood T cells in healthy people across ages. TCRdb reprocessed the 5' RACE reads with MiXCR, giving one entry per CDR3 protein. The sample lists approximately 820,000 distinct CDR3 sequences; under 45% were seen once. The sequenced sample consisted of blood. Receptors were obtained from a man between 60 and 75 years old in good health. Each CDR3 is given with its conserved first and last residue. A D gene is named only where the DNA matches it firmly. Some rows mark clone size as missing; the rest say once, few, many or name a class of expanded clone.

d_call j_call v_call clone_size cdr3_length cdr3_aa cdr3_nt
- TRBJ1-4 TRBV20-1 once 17 CSASSLGRTATNEKLFF TGCAGTGCTAGCTCCTTAGGCAGGACGGCCACTAATGAAAAACTGTTTTTT
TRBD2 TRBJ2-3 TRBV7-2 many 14 CASSSSGGTDTQYF TGTGCCAGCAGCTCTAGCGGGGGTACAGATACGCAGTATTTT
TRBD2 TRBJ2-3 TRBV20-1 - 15 CSAPGTSGGKETQYF TGCAGTGCTCCCGGGACTAGCGGGGGGAAGGAGACGCAGTATTTT
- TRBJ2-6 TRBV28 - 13 CASRNPGANVLTF TGTGCCAGCAGAAATCCTGGGGCCAACGTCCTGACTTTC
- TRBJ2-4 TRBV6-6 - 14 CANSYADSDYGQYF TGTGCCAACAGTTATGCGGACAGCGACTACGGGCAGTACTTC
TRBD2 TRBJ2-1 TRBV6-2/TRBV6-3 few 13 CASRTSGGSEQFF TGTGCCAGCAGGACTAGCGGGGGGAGTGAGCAGTTCTTC
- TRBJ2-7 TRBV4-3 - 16 CASSQDMRESSYEQYF TGCGCCAGCAGCCAAGATATGCGAGAGAGCTCCTACGAGCAGTACTTC
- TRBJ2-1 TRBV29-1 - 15 CSVEDLNRESYNQFF TGCAGCGTTGAGGATCTGAACAGGGAGTCCTACAATCAGTTCTTC
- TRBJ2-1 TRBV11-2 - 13 CASRLVGRNEQFF TGTGCCAGCAGGTTAGTAGGTCGCAATGAGCAGTTCTTC
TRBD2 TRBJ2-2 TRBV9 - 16 CASSPGLEAHTGELFF TGTGCCAGCAGTCCGGGACTAGAGGCCCACACCGGGGAGCTGTTTTTT
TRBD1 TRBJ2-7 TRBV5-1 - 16 CASSLGADRGLYEQYF TGCGCCAGCAGCTTGGGCGCGGACAGGGGTCTGTACGAGCAGTACTTC
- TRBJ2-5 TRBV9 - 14 CASSVRGTEKTQYF TGTGCCAGCAGCGTTAGGGGAACCGAAAAGACCCAGTACTTC
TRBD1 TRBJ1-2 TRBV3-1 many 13 CASRTGGSYGYTF TGTGCCAGCAGAACAGGGGGCAGCTATGGCTACACCTTC
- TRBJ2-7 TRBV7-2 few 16 CASSPISGDRFYEQYF TGTGCCAGCAGCCCCATCAGCGGGGACAGGTTCTACGAGCAGTACTTC